The 2 T cell receptor beta chains below were found in one sample sequenced in a study of blood T cell repertoires in COVID-19. The protocol was immunoSEQ multiplex PCR, while the TCRdb copy is restricted to in-frame clones and leaves out a portion. In the table there are about 400,000 clones, around nine tenths of which are singletons. Sequencing was done on a sample of PBMCs or T cells enriched from blood (not recorded which). The receptors shown here come from a woman aged 25 to 39 who had recovered from COVID-19.

The chain carries TRBV27 and TRBJ1-6, with D maybe TRBD1 (6 bases). Germline-derived CDR1 and CDR2 are MNHEY and SMNVEV (reference sequence). CDR3 length: 17 amino acids. Trimming took off 0 bases at V and 3 bases at J, with 12 bases between the two ends. CDR3 residues: CASSLSTPRGYNSPLHF. The CDR3 DNA is TGTGCCAGCAGTTTATCAACCCCCAGGGGCTATAATTCACCCCTCCACTTT.

This clone was counted once. CDR3 protein: CASSPTGHLGNTIYF. The DNA of the CDR3 is TGTGCCAGCAGCCCCACAGGTCATCTGGGAAACACCATATATTTT. The rearrangement joins TRBV7-2 to TRBJ1-3; weak D call: TRBD1 (5 bases). Trimming left V 5 bases short and J 4 bases short, with 15 bases between. This CDR3 has 15 amino acids. Germline CDR1 SGHTA, CDR2 FQGNSA.